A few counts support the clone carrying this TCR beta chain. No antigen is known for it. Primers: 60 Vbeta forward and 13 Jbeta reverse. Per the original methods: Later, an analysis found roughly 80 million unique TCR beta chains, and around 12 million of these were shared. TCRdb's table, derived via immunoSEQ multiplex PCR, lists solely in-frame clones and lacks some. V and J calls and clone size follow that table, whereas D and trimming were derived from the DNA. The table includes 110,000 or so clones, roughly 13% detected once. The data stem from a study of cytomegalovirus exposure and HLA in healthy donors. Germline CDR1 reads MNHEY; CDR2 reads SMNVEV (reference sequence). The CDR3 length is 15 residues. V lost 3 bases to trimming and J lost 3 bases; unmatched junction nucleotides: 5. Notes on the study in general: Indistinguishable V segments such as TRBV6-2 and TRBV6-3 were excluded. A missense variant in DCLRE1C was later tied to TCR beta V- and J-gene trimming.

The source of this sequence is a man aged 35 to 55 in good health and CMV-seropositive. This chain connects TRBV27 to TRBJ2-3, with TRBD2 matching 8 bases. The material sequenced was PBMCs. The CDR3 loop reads CASSLGLEGTDTQYF. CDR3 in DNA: TGTGCCAGCAGTTTGGGACTAGAGGGGACAGATACGCAGTATTTT.